This TCR beta chain was obtained from a study of T cells expressing NK-cell markers. Study-level information: Sorted T-cell subsets CD3+CD56+NKG2C+, CD3+CD56+NKG2C- and CD3+CD56-NKG2C+ were TCR beta-sequenced.

The CDR3 has 15 amino acids. The germline CDR1 and CDR2 sequences are LGHDT and YNNKEL (reference sequence). Reanalyzing the 5' RACE reads, TCRdb keeps one entry per CDR3 protein, without DNA. This sample contains roughly 420,000 distinct CDR3 sequences. Sequences were obtained from blood T cells: a sorted CD56 or NKG2C T cell subset, CD4+ or CD8+ T cells, or bulk PBMC T cells (not recorded which). V is TRBV3-1 and J is TRBJ1-5; TCRdb's D call, TRBD1, is unchecked because there is no DNA. The TCR sequence derives from a woman between 18 and 69 years old in good health. The CDR3 is CASSRGGQGNQPQHF. Complete variable domain (other parts from reference TRBV3-1 and TRBJ1-5): DTAVSQTPKYLVTQMGNDKSIKCEQNLGHDTMYWYKQDSKKFLKIMFSYNNKELIINETVPNRFSPKSPDKAHLNLHINSLELGDSAVYFCASSRGGQGNQPQHFGDGTRLSIL.